What follows is one T cell receptor (beta chain) and its context. Its matching antigen is unknown. In germline, CDR1 is LGHDT, CDR2 YNNKEL (reference sequence). Trimming cost V 1 base and J 4 bases, with 13 bases left between them. The CDR3 has 15 residues. The use of a sample-barcoded 5' primer and a J-beta primer mix characterized a second PCR of roughly 6 to 11 cycles. TCRdb re-called the 5' RACE reads with MiXCR, one entry per CDR3 protein. The sample consists of around 1,700,000 distinct CDR3 sequences, roughly 27% of them appearing once. This record belongs to a study of blood T cells in healthy people across ages. Points from the study as a whole: The study could not conclusively compare naive and antigen-experienced cells, given its unsorted PBMCs.

Input material: blood. This rearrangement joins TRBV3-1 to TRBJ1-1, with D perhaps matching TRBD1 (5 bases). The origin of this receptor is a woman aged 25 to 39 in good health. CDR3 coding DNA: TGTGCCAGCAGCCAAGTTGGGACCTGGGGCACTGAAGCTTTCTTT. Its translation is CASSQVGTWGTEAFF.